This T cell receptor (beta chain) was sequenced in a study of sequential checkpoint blockade in melanoma. Study at large: Patients were randomized 1:1 to nivolumab-then-ipilimumab or ipilimumab-then-nivolumab first-line. Maintenance nivolumab came after either treatment sequence.

This clone was counted only a few times. Treatment defined: randomized to nivolumab then ipilimumab (arm A) or the reverse (arm B). The repertoire was sequenced with immunoSEQ multiplex PCR; TCRdb's copy has only in-frame clones and lacks some. The sample lists 4,000 to 6,500 clones; 50% to 75% were seen once. The ends lost 4 bases at V and 9 bases at J; junction bases unmatched: 8. The germline V gene has CDR1 SGDLS and CDR2 YYNGEE. This CDR3 has 14 amino acids. The source is a human donor with melanoma. Material: CD8+ T cells sorted from blood (inferred from file names), obtained from a patient given nivolumab and ipilimumab in sequence. The chain links TRBV9 to TRBJ2-1; 9 bases map to TRBD2. The CDR3 coding sequence is TGTGCCAGCAGCACCGGGACTAGCTTTGGTGAGCAGTTCTTC. It translates to CASSTGTSFGEQFF.